The source of this T cell receptor (beta chain) is a study of Ad26.COV2.S vaccination and SARS-CoV-2 variants. Overall study: Dosing was one shot or two shots 56 days apart. Findings and limits, study-wide: Analyses of TCR breadth and depth may have underestimated total T cell responses.

The repertoire was sequenced with immunoSEQ multiplex PCR; TCRdb's copy has only in-frame clones and lacks some. The data hold about 350,000 clones, with around 90% observed a single time. As regards this clone: Its target is not known.

The CDR3 has 14 amino acids. The V gene's germline CDR1 is SGDLS and CDR2 YYNGEE. The ends were cut back, 4 bases at V and 2 bases at J, with 13 bases in the middle. Treatment reported: around 19 received Ad26.COV2.S at low or high dose, single or two shots; several received placebo; per-sample allocation not given. The samples were gathered on day 63 after the first injection of vaccine or placebo. V and J are TRBV9 and TRBJ2-7; weak D call: TRBD1 (6 bases). The sequencing here drew on peripheral blood, taken in a trial of Ad26.COV2.S vaccine versus placebo. The clonotype comes from a person between 18 and 60 years old who received the Ad26.COV2.S COVID-19 vaccine or a placebo. CDR3 DNA sequence: TGTGCCAGCAGCCCATACACAGGGACCTACGAGCAGTACTTC. Its protein product is CASSPYTGTYEQYF. The full variable domain, in which reference TRBV9 and TRBJ2-7 provide the parts outside the CDR3, is DSGVTQTPKHLITATGQRVTLRCSPRSGDLSVYWYQQSLDQGLQFLIQYYNGEERAKGNILERFSAQQFPDLHSELNLSSLELGDSALYFCASSPYTGTYEQYFGPGTRLTVT.